This T cell receptor beta chain is from a study of vaccination effects on CD4 cells after COVID-19. Germline lookup yields CDR1 SGHKS and CDR2 YYEKEE (reference sequence). This CDR3 spans 16 amino acids. The V end was cut by 0 bases, the J end by 3 bases, with 13 bases between. Study-level points and caveats: Clones from infection and from vaccination both contracted markedly late after vaccination.

The table came from immunoSEQ multiplex PCR; TCRdb's copy has only in-frame clones and leaves some out. The sample holds about 59,000 clones; roughly 78% are singletons and the top ten take just under 2%. Expansion of antigen-specific CD4+ T cells with viral peptide pools was carried out by the ViraFEST assay before sequencing. Culturing for ten to eleven days preceded CD4+ T cell isolation. Vaccine administered to participants consisted of two doses of either BNT162b2 or mRNA-1273. Cultures got half-medium changes with IL-2 on days 3 and 7. In its sample, this clone was seen a few times. As yet, its antigen is unknown.

The clonotype comes from a human donor who received a COVID-19 vaccine. The source material was CD4+ T cells from PBMCs cultured with HCoV-OC43 spike peptides, sampled after COVID-19 vaccination. Subset described: HCoV-OC43 spike overlapping peptide pool stimulation. The rearrangement uses TRBV5-5 and TRBJ1-3; D gene unclear. CDR3 loop: CASSLERVLFGNTIYF. The CDR3 region has the DNA TGTGCCAGCAGCTTGGAGCGGGTATTATTTGGAAACACCATATATTTT.